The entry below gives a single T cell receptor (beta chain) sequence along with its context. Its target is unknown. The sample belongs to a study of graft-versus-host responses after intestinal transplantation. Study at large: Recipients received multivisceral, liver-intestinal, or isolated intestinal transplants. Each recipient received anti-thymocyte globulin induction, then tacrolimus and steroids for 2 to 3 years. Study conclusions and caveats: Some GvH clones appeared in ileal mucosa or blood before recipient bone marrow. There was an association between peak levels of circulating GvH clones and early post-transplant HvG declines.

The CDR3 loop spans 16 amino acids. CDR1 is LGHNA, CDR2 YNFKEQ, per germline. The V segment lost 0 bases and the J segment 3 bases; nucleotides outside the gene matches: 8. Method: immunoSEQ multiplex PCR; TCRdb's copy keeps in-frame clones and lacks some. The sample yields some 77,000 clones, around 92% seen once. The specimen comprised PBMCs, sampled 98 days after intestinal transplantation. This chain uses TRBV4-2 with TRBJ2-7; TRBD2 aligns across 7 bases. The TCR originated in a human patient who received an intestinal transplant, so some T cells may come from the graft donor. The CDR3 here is CASSQDRVAGVYEQYF. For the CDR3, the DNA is TGTGCCAGCAGCCAAGATAGGGTAGCGGGCGTCTACGAGCAGTACTTC.